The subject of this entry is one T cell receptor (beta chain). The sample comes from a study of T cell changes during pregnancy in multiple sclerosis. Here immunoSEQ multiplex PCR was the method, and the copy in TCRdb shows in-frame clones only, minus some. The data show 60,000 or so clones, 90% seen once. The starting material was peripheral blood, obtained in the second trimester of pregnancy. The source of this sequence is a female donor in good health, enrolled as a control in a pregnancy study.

CDR3 residues: CASSPQNRNSKETQYF. DNA for the CDR3: TGTGCCAGCTCACCGCAGAATCGAAATAGCAAAGAGACCCAGTACTTC. This sequence joins TRBV18 and TRBJ2-5, with D hard to call. The CDR3 spans 16 residues. Germline CDR1 and CDR2: KGHSH and LQKENI. The germline V and J ends were trimmed by 3 bases and 3 bases, with 17 bases remaining between them. Complete variable domain (other parts from reference TRBV18 and TRBJ2-5): NAGVMQNPRHLVRRRGQEARLRCSPMKGHSHVYWYRQLPEEGLKFMVYLQKENIIDESGMPKERFSAEFPKEGPSILRIQQVVRGDSAAYFCASSPQNRNSKETQYFGPGTRLLVL.